The rows below give T cell receptor beta chains drawn from one sample of a study of vaccination and CD4 T cells after COVID-19. For these TCRs, the target antigens are not known. TCRdb fed the PCR reads into MiXCR, producing one record per CDR3 protein. Seen here are about 13,000 distinct CDR3 sequences, 75% to 80% observed once, and the top ten hold more than 25%. Sequencing was carried out using CD4+ T cells from blood, cultured in vitro. These receptors were collected from a human donor who had recovered from COVID-19. Both conserved end residues are part of each CDR3. A D gene is named only where the DNA matches it firmly. Clone size is given for some rows only: seen once, a few or many times, or a class if the clone is expanded.

>-|-|TRBV10-3|TRBJ2-7
TGTGCCATTCAGTGGGATCGGGGTTACGAGCAGTACTTC
CAIQWDRGYEQYF
>-|-|TRBV20-1|TRBJ2-7
TGCAGTGCTAGACCAAACCTAGGATGGGAGCAGTACTTC
CSARPNLGWEQYF
>-|TRBD1|TRBV7-2|TRBJ1-3
TGTGCCAGCAGCTCACAGGGACAGCTCATTGGAAACACCATATATTTT
CASSSQGQLIGNTIYF
>-|TRBD2|TRBV7-2|TRBJ2-1
TGTGCCAGCAGCTTAGCTGTACTAGCGGGTGAGCAGTTCTTC
CASSLAVLAGEQFF
>-|-|TRBV20-1|TRBJ1-6
TGCAGTGCTCGCCGACAGCCCAATTCACCCCTCCACTTT
CSARRQPNSPLHF
>-|TRBD2|TRBV27|TRBJ2-3
TGTGCCAGCAGTCCCCTCTCTAGCGGGAGGTCCCCAGATACGCAGTATTTT
CASSPLSSGRSPDTQYF
>once|TRBD2|TRBV10-1|TRBJ2-5
TGCGCCAGCAACAAGGGACTAGCGGCTTTCCAAGAGACCCAGTACTTC
CASNKGLAAFQETQYF
>-|-|TRBV7-8|TRBJ1-6
TGTGCCAGCAGCTTGAATTGGGATAATTCACCCCTCCACTTT
CASSLNWDNSPLHF
>-|-|TRBV2|TRBJ2-5
TGTGCCAGCAGGCTTGGAGGGGGTGAGACCCAGTACTTC
CASRLGGGETQYF
>-|-|TRBV27|TRBJ1-1
TGTGCCAGCAGTTCTGGGATGAACACTGAAGCTTTCTTT
CASSSGMNTEAFF
>-|-|TRBV2|TRBJ2-6
TGTGCCAGCATCGGGAGTGGATCTGGGGCCAACGTCCTGACTTTC
CASIGSGSGANVLTF
>-|-|TRBV28|TRBJ1-2
TGTGCCAGCAGTTTCGGCGGGGATAACTATGGCTACACCTTC
CASSFGGDNYGYTF
>once|-|TRBV27|TRBJ2-1
TGTGCCAGCACACAGACAGGCGCTACCTACAATGAGCAGTTCTTC
CASTQTGATYNEQFF
>-|-|TRBV6-5|TRBJ2-7
TGTGCCAGCAGTTACTCGTCCCCCTTGGTTGTCTCCTACGAGCAGTACTTC
CASSYSSPLVVSYEQYF
>-|-|TRBV21-1|TRBJ2-1
TGTGCCAGCAGCAATTGTGGAGCGGGAGAGAATGAGCAGTTCTTC
CASSNCGAGENEQFF
>-|TRBD2|TRBV20-1|TRBJ2-3
TGCAGTGCCAGGGGGACTAGCGGCCTCACAGATACGCAGTATTTT
CSARGTSGLTDTQYF
>-|-|TRBV7-9|TRBJ2-7
TGTGCCAGCAGTTCAGACATGTCCGAGCAGTACTTC
CASSSDMSEQYF
>-|-|TRBV10-3|TRBJ1-1
TGTGCCATCAGTGGAACAGGGTCTGAAGCTTTCTTT
CAISGTGSEAFF
>once|-|TRBV7-2|TRBJ2-2
TGTGCCAGCAGCTTAGGGGTGTACGGTATGGAGCTGTTTTTT
CASSLGVYGMELFF
>-|TRBD1|TRBV10-3|TRBJ2-7
TGTGCCATCGGCCCAGGGGGCTACGAGCAGTACTTC
CAIGPGGYEQYF
>-|-|TRBV7-2|TRBJ2-4
TGTGCCAGCAGCATCGAAGGTGCCCCTGCCAAAAACATTCAGTACTTC
CASSIEGAPAKNIQYF
>-|-|TRBV7-5|TRBJ2-3
-
CISVPEAGRGGADTQYF
>-|TRBD2|TRBV30|TRBJ2-5
TGTGCCTGTTCCCCAACGGGGGGGGCCCAAGAGACCCAGTACTTC
CACSPTGGAQETQYF
>once|-|TRBV20-1|TRBJ1-3
TGCAGTGCTGGAGTTCAGGGTAATGCGGCTGGAAACACCATATATTTT
CSAGVQGNAAGNTIYF
>-|TRBD1|TRBV19|TRBJ1-1
TGTGCCAGTAGGGGACAGGGGAACACTGAAGCTTTCTTT
CASRGQGNTEAFF
>-|-|TRBV20-1|TRBJ2-2
TGCAGTGCTAGAGATCTTCACGCAGGGGACACCGGGGAGCTGTTTTTT
CSARDLHAGDTGELFF
>-|-|TRBV28|TRBJ1-3
TGTGCCAGCAGTCCCTTAGGCAGCTCTGGAAACACCATATATTTT
CASSPLGSSGNTIYF
>-|-|TRBV28|TRBJ1-5
TGTGCCAGCAGTGTAAGGCAGGGAGGGAATCAGCCCCAGCATTTT
CASSVRQGGNQPQHF
>few|-|TRBV14|TRBJ2-7
TGTGCCAGCAGCCACGCGACAACGTCTGGGGGGCAGTACTTC
CASSHATTSGGQYF
>-|-|TRBV30|TRBJ1-2
TGTGCCTGGACCCGGGGTGGAGTTTATGGCTACACCTTC
CAWTRGGVYGYTF
>-|TRBD1|TRBV7-3|TRBJ1-2
TGTGCCAGCAGCTCGGACAGGGGCAGGGGCTACACCTTC
CASSSDRGRGYTF
>few|TRBD1|TRBV20-1|TRBJ1-1
TGCAGTGCCCTAATCGACAGGGGGACGGCTTTCTTT
CSALIDRGTAFF
>-|TRBD1|TRBV19|TRBJ1-5
TGTGCCAGTAGCGCGCGGACAGGGGGTAATCAGCCCCAGCATTTT
CASSARTGGNQPQHF
>-|-|TRBV20-1|TRBJ2-3
TGCAGTGCTAGAGAGGAAGGGACGGCAGATACGCAGTATTTT
CSAREEGTADTQYF
>few|-|TRBV10-3|TRBJ1-6
TGTGCCATCAGTGAGACCTATAATTCACCCCTCCACTTT
CAISETYNSPLHF
>-|-|TRBV20-1|TRBJ1-5
TGCAGTGCTCCTGACAGGAGCCATCAGCCCCAGCATTTT
CSAPDRSHQPQHF
>-|TRBD1|TRBV4-3|TRBJ1-2
TGCGCCAGCAGCCTGGACAGGGAAGGGGGCTTTAACTATGGCTACACCTTC
CASSLDREGGFNYGYTF
>-|TRBD1|TRBV7-2|TRBJ2-7
TGTGCCAGCAGCTTTGGACAGGTAGGGGAGCAGTACTTC
CASSFGQVGEQYF
>-|-|TRBV20-1|TRBJ1-2
TGCAGTGCTAGAGGATCGTCGGGTCCCTTTAACTATGGCTACACCTTC
CSARGSSGPFNYGYTF
>-|-|TRBV28|TRBJ1-2
TGTGCCAGCAGTTTAACAGGGTCCTATGGCTACACCTTC
CASSLTGSYGYTF
>-|-|TRBV20-1|TRBJ1-4
TGCAGTGCTAGAGATCAAGGTGAAAAACTGTTTTTT
CSARDQGEKLFF
>few|-|TRBV7-8|TRBJ2-7
TGTGCCAGCATCCAACTCCCGGGTCTTCAATACGAGCAGTACTTC
CASIQLPGLQYEQYF
>-|-|TRBV20-1|TRBJ1-5
TGCAGTGCTAGAGGCGGCGGAGCAGACAGCTATAGCAATCAGCCCCAGCATTTT
CSARGGGADSYSNQPQHF
>-|-|TRBV7-2|TRBJ1-1
TGTGCCAGCAGTAAAATCTTGTGGCAGAACACTGAAGCTTTCTTT
CASSKILWQNTEAFF
>-|-|TRBV6-2/TRBV6-3|TRBJ2-3
TGTGCCACCGGCGACAGGTTTACAGATACGCAGTATTTT
CATGDRFTDTQYF
>-|TRBD1|TRBV28|TRBJ1-3
TGTGCCAGCAGCTCGACAGGGGAAGGAAACACCATATATTTT
CASSSTGEGNTIYF
>-|-|TRBV20-1|TRBJ2-5
TGCAGTGCTAGTTCGACATACACGAGAGGGGTTCGGGAGACCCAGTACTTC
CSASSTYTRGVRETQYF
>-|-|TRBV20-1|TRBJ1-5
TGCAGCGTACAGGAGTATAGCAATCAGCCCCAGCATTTT
CSVQEYSNQPQHF
>-|-|TRBV20-1|TRBJ2-2
TGCAGTGCTAGTTCCCAGGGACCGACCGGGGAGCTGTTTTTT
CSASSQGPTGELFF
>-|-|TRBV20-1|TRBJ2-5
TGCAGTGCTACGATAACAGCTGGCCAAGAGACCCAGTACTTC
CSATITAGQETQYF
>-|-|TRBV12-3/TRBV12-4|TRBJ1-6
TGTGCCAGCAGTTTAGCACATTCACCCCTCCACTTT
CASSLAHSPLHF
>-|-|TRBV30|TRBJ1-6
TGTGCCTGGAGTCAGACCGCAAATTCACCCCTCCACTTT
CAWSQTANSPLHF
>-|-|TRBV20-1|TRBJ2-7
TGCAGTGCTTTCCGGGACACCCTGTACGAGCAGTACTTC
CSAFRDTLYEQYF
>few|TRBD1|TRBV6-2/TRBV6-3|TRBJ1-5
TGTGCCAGCAGCCGGACAGGGTCTGGCAATCAGCCCCAGCATTTT
CASSRTGSGNQPQHF
>-|TRBD2|TRBV7-2|TRBJ2-3
TGTGCCAGCAGCCCCCCCGGGCTAGCGGGAGGATATACGCAGTATTTT
CASSPPGLAGGYTQYF